Presented here are 30 T cell receptor beta chains from one specimen sequenced in a study of beta chain features in type 1 diabetes. The sequenced template was cDNA made from the entire isolated RNA. Libraries were prepared by immunoSEQ multiplex PCR; TCRdb keeps only in-frame clonotypes and omits some of them. The sample contains fewer than 350,000 clones, roughly 8% of which appear only once. Material: central memory CD4+ T cells from blood. Receptors were obtained from a woman aged 18 to 35 in good health.

In its sample, this clone was seen a few times. The chain joins TRBV11-3 to TRBJ2-7; no reliable D call. CDR1 and CDR2 (germline): SGHNT, YENEEA. This CDR3 region has 13 residues. Trimming removed 0 bases at V and 7 bases at J, with 10 bases between. The CDR3 sequence is CASSLERMGEQYV. The CDR3 DNA reads as TGTGCCAGCAGCTTAGAGCGGATGGGGGAGCAGTACGTC.

This clone has just a few counts. The chain joins TRBV18 to TRBJ1-3, with D possibly TRBD1 on 5 matching bases. The V gene lost 2 bases and the J gene lost 0 bases, with 14 bases spanning the gap. This CDR3 is 17 amino acids long. CDR1 and CDR2 from the germline V gene are KGHSH and LQKENI. CDR3 sequence: CASSPVAGRNSGNTIYF. In DNA, the CDR3 is TGTGCCAGCTCACCAGTGGCGGGACGGAACTCTGGAAACACCATATATTTT.

This chain joins TRBV28 and TRBJ1-5; D is possibly TRBD1 (5 bases). V lost 3 bases to trimming and J lost 6 bases, with 15 bases between them. In germline, CDR1 is MDHEN, CDR2 SYDVKM. This CDR3 region has 15 residues. The CDR3 DNA follows: TGTGCCAGCAGTTTGGGGGTAAGGGGTAGTCAGCCCCAGCATTTT. Translated: CASSLGVRGSQPQHF.

The rearrangement links TRBV14 to TRBJ1-4; D unclear. V was shortened by 2 bases and J by 8 bases, with 12 bases between the two germline ends. CDR1 is SGHDN and CDR2 is FVKESK in the germline V gene. This CDR3 region has 14 residues. The CDR3 DNA is TGTGCCAGCAGCCAATACGCCCCTGGGGAAAAACTGTTTTTT. It translates to CASSQYAPGEKLFF.

This clone was seen a few times. The CDR3 loop reads CASSVQGGTQETQYF. The CDR3 DNA is TGTGCCAGCAGCGTTCAGGGCGGGACCCAAGAGACCCAGTACTTC. The V gene is TRBV9, the J gene TRBJ2-5; a possible D gene is TRBD2 (6 bases). Germline lookup yields CDR1 SGDLS and CDR2 YYNGEE. There are 15 residues in the CDR3. With 2 bases removed from V and 1 base from J, the gap between germline ends came to 12 bases.

The chain has TRBV9 and TRBJ1-3, with D tentatively TRBD1 (5 bases). Trimming stripped 0 bases from V and 2 bases from J, with 9 bases between. Looked up from germline, CDR1 is SGDLS and CDR2 is YYNGEE. This CDR3 is built from 15 residues. The CDR3 DNA reads TGTGCCAGCAGCGTAGCTCAGGGACCTGGAAACACCATATATTTT. It yields the protein CASSVAQGPGNTIYF.

This chain uses TRBV6-5 with TRBJ1-2; D unresolved. Germline CDR1 and CDR2: MNHEY and SVGAGI. This CDR3 has 13 amino acids. Trimming stripped 6 bases from V and 2 bases from J, with 10 bases between. CDR3 protein: CASSLTVNYGYTF. DNA for the CDR3: TGTGCCAGCAGCCTGACGGTGAACTATGGCTACACCTTC.

A word on this clone: This sample includes further DNA sequences coding for the same CDR3. The gene calls are TRBV5-1 and TRBJ1-5; D not certain. The CDR3 contains 14 residues. CDR1 is SGHRS and CDR2 is YFSETQ in the germline V gene. V lost 0 bases to trimming and J lost 4 bases, with 8 bases between them. The DNA of the CDR3 is TGCGCCAGCAGCTTGGGCGATGGAAATCAGCCCCAGCATTTT. This gives the protein CASSLGDGNQPQHF.

This clone was detected many times. This sequence joins TRBV7-9 and TRBJ1-4; maybe TRBD1 (5 bases). This CDR3 region has 15 residues. Trimming removed 5 bases at V and 0 bases at J, with 10 bases between. Germline CDR1 SEHNR, CDR2 FQNEAQ (reference sequence). The CDR3 spells CASSPDSATNEKLFF. As DNA, the CDR3 is TGTGCCAGCAGCCCAGACAGTGCAACTAATGAAAAACTGTTTTTT.

V and J are TRBV7-2 and TRBJ1-4; D may be TRBD1 (6 bases). CDR1 SGHTA and CDR2 FQGNSA come from the germline V gene. V was pared by 5 bases and J by 4 bases, with 14 bases between. There are 15 residues in the CDR3. The CDR3 DNA reads TGTGCCAGCAGCCCGAACAGGGTTCGTAATGAAAAACTGTTTTTT. Translated, it gives CASSPNRVRNEKLFF.

This clone turned up a few times. The rearrangement uses TRBV7-2 and TRBJ2-5; no clear D gene. In germline, CDR1 is SGHTA, CDR2 FQGNSA. This CDR3 is 14 amino acids long. The germline V and J ends were trimmed by 1 base and 4 bases, with 10 bases remaining between them. DNA of the CDR3: TGTGCCAGCAGCTTAGACATGCCCACAGAGACCCAGTACTTC. It yields the protein CASSLDMPTETQYF.

This chain links TRBV18 with TRBJ2-7; TRBD2 matches 7 bases. The CDR3 sequence is 12 residues long. V was pared by 6 bases and J by 5 bases, with 4 bases of the junction left unmatched. Looked up from germline, CDR1 is KGHSH and CDR2 is LQKENI. The CDR3 protein is CASSPRGDEQYV. CDR3 in DNA: TGTGCCAGCTCCCCCCGGGGGGACGAGCAGTACGTC.

Points on this clone: The sample holds other DNA sequences that translate to the same CDR3. The V and J genes are TRBV7-9 and TRBJ2-6; D not resolved. The CDR3 totals 13 residues. The germline CDR1 and CDR2 sequences are SEHNR and FQNEAQ (reference sequence). Trimming removed 5 bases from V and 4 bases from J, with 6 bases in between. The CDR3 DNA reads TGTGCCAGCAGCCCTTCAGGGGCCAACGTCCTGACTTTC. It yields the protein CASSPSGANVLTF.

Of note for this clone: Within the sample, other DNA sequences also encode this same CDR3. This chain connects TRBV18 to TRBJ1-1; a weak D match, TRBD1 (5 bases). The V end was cut by 6 bases, the J end by 1 base, with 9 bases between. This CDR3 is 13 amino acids long. Germline V lookup: CDR1 KGHSH, CDR2 LQKENI. CDR3 residues: CASSLQANTEAFF. The CDR3 region has the DNA TGTGCCAGCTCTCTACAGGCGAACACTGAAGCTTTCTTT.

Only a few counts were recorded for this clone. A much bigger clone sits one base away, suggesting this may be a read error. Distinct nucleotide sequences in the sample also encode this CDR3. The chain uses TRBV7-2 and TRBJ2-5; D call uncertain. This CDR3 is built from 13 residues. The V gene's germline CDR1 is SGHTA and CDR2 FQGNSA. V was trimmed by 3 bases and J by 2 bases, leaving 7 bases between them. CDR3 region: CASSFGQQETQYF. DNA for the CDR3: TGTGCCAGCAGCTTTGGGCAGCAAGAGACCCAGTACTTC.

The chain carries TRBV7-8 and TRBJ2-1; D assignment may be TRBD1 or TRBD2 (5 bases each). The germline V gene encodes CDR1 SGHVS and CDR2 FQNEAQ. V dropped 4 bases and J dropped 4 bases, with 11 bases sitting between them. The CDR3 has 14 amino acids. For the CDR3, the DNA is TGTGCCAGCAGCTCGTTCGAGGGGTACAATGAGCAGTTCTTC. Its translation: CASSSFEGYNEQFF.

This clone was picked up many times. V is TRBV29-1 and J is TRBJ1-1; perhaps TRBD1 as D (5 bases). Trimming took 7 bases from V and 1 from J, leaving 10 bases between them. The length of the CDR3 is 12 residues. Germline CDR1 reads SQVTM; CDR2 reads ANQGSEA. In DNA, the CDR3 is TGCAGCGCTGGCCAGGGGAACACTGAAGCTTTCTTT. Translation gives CSAGQGNTEAFF.

This clone was observed many times. This chain connects TRBV28 to TRBJ1-5, with a possible D match to TRBD1 (6 bases). Germline CDR1 is MDHEN and CDR2 is SYDVKM. This CDR3 has 15 residues. Trimming pared 7 bases from V and 0 bases from J, leaving 13 bases between. CDR3: CASMRGTYSNQPQHF. The CDR3 nucleotides are TGTGCCAGCATGAGGGGGACCTATAGCAATCAGCCCCAGCATTTT.

This sequence joins TRBV10-3 and TRBJ2-1, with TRBD1 identical over 10 bases. Trimming removed 5 bases from V and 7 bases from J; junction bases left unmatched: 5. CDR3 length: 14 amino acids. CDR1 and CDR2 from the germline V gene are ENHRY and SYGVKD. CDR3 coding DNA: TGTGCCATCAGTCCCCCGGGACAGGGGAATGAGCAGTTCTTC. Its protein product is CAISPPGQGNEQFF.

This chain links TRBV5-8 with TRBJ1-2, with D unclear. With 4 bases removed from V and 4 bases from J, the gap between germline ends came to 11 bases. CDR1 is SGHTS, CDR2 YDEGEE, per germline. This CDR3 is built from 13 residues. CDR3 coding DNA: TGTGCCAGCAGCCAAATCCGCACCTATGGCTACACCTTC. It is translated as CASSQIRTYGYTF.

The sample holds many counts of this clone. The chain has TRBV2 and TRBJ1-2, with 8 bases fitting TRBD1. CDR3 length: 12 residues. Germline CDR1 reads SNHLY; CDR2 reads FYNNEI. Germline trimming cut 9 bases from V and 3 bases from J; bases unmatched to any gene: 3. The chain's CDR3 is CASTGGYYGYTF. In DNA form, the CDR3 reads TGTGCCAGTACAGGGGGGTACTATGGCTACACCTTC. Together with reference TRBV2 and TRBJ1-2, the CDR3 gives the full variable domain: EPEVTQTPSHQVTQMGQEVILRCVPISNHLYFYWYRQILGQKVEFLVSFYNNEISEKSEIFDDQFSVERPDGSNFTLKIRSTKLEDSAMYFCASTGGYYGYTFGSGTRLTVV.

This clone has ten or more counts. The gene calls are TRBV7-3 and TRBJ2-2, with 7 bases matching TRBD2. In germline, CDR1 is SGHTA, CDR2 FQGTGA. This CDR3 spans 15 amino acids. V trimming: 4 bases; J trimming: 4 bases; junction bases outside the gene matches: 6. CDR3 amino acids: CASSYRGGVTGELFF. The CDR3 nucleotides are TGTGCCAGCAGCTACCGCGGGGGAGTCACCGGGGAGCTGTTTTTT.

This clone was counted ten times or more. The chain links TRBV10-3 to TRBJ2-3; D remains ambiguous. Germline loops: CDR1 ENHRY, CDR2 SYGVKD. CDR3 length: 14 amino acids. Trimming removed 5 bases at V and 3 bases at J, with 12 bases between. The CDR3 DNA sequence: TGTGCCATCAGTTTTTCAGGATCTACAGATACGCAGTATTTT. It codes for CAISFSGSTDTQYF.

V usage is TRBV7-2 and J usage is TRBJ2-3, with 9 bases matching TRBD2. The CDR3 length is 14 residues. Unmatched junction bases numbered 8, after V lost 7 bases and J lost 6 bases. The V gene's germline CDR1 is SGHTA and CDR2 FQGNSA. DNA for the CDR3: TGTGCCAGCACCCGAGGCGGGGGGGTGGATACGCAGTATTTT. Translation gives CASTRGGGVDTQYF.

This chain joins TRBV6-6 and TRBJ2-3, with 7 bases fitting TRBD2. Per the germline V gene, CDR1 is MNHNY and CDR2 is SVGAGI (reference sequence). Trimming at V came to 7 bases and at J to 0 bases, leaving 4 bases not matched to a gene. The CDR3 loop spans 14 amino acids. CDR3 sequence (DNA): TGTGCCAGCAAGACCGGGGGGAGCACAGATACGCAGTATTTT. It translates to CASKTGGSTDTQYF.

This clone was seen a handful of times. The chain couples TRBV7-9 to TRBJ1-4; D might be TRBD1 (5 bases). Germline V gene lookup returns CDR1 SEHNR and CDR2 FQNEAQ (reference sequence). V shed 1 base and J shed 4 bases, with 13 bases lying between them. This CDR3 is built from 16 residues. The CDR3 region is CASSLGRQSLNEKLFF. The CDR3 coding sequence is TGTGCCAGCAGCTTAGGAAGACAGTCTCTTAATGAAAAACTGTTTTTT.

This clone was seen a few times. This chain links TRBV4-2 with TRBJ2-2; D ambiguous. The CDR3 contains 14 residues. Trimming took 0 bases from V and 3 from J, leaving 5 bases between them. Germline CDR1 reads LGHNA; CDR2 reads YNFKEQ. CDR3 sequence: CASSQDRHTGELFF. The CDR3 DNA is TGTGCCAGCAGCCAAGATCGGCACACCGGGGAGCTGTTTTTT.

This clone was counted only a few times. The chain carries TRBV7-2 and TRBJ2-7; D is undetermined. With 2 bases removed from V and 2 bases from J, the gap between germline ends came to 13 bases. The CDR3 consists of 15 residues. CDR1 and CDR2 from the germline V gene are SGHTA and FQGNSA. Here the CDR3 reads CASSLSAGPPYEQYF. The CDR3 region has the DNA TGTGCCAGCAGCTTAAGCGCCGGTCCGCCCTACGAGCAGTACTTC.

This clone has more than one count but fewer than ten. J is TRBJ1-4 and V is TRBV14; no clear D. The CDR3 length is 14 residues. The V end was cut by 8 bases, the J end by 0 bases, with 10 bases between. Germline V lookup: CDR1 SGHDN, CDR2 FVKESK. CDR3 sequence reads: CASAAAPTNEKLFF. The CDR3 DNA reads TGTGCCAGCGCCGCCGCTCCAACTAATGAAAAACTGTTTTTT.

The chain uses TRBV9 and TRBJ2-3; 8 bases align to TRBD1. CDR1 and CDR2 from the germline V gene are SGDLS and YYNGEE. The CDR3 extends over 13 amino acids. Losses at the gene ends were 5 bases for V and 4 bases for J; bases not matched to a gene: 3. The DNA of the CDR3 is TGTGCCAGCAGTGCGACAGGGGCAGATACGCAGTATTTT. Residues: CASSATGADTQYF.